This TCR beta chain emerged from a study of blood T cell repertoires in COVID-19 (dated by TCRdb to the early 2020s). Study-wide context: The collaborator samples originated in the United States, Italy and Spain and spanned the acute and convalescent phases of COVID-19. The prospective study material was composed of cDNA or gDNA derived from T cells, B-cell-depleted T cells, or PBMCs. The dataset comprised deeply sampled blood TCRbeta repertoires from subjects exposed to, actively infected with, or recovered from COVID-19. The repertoires were released in a freely available public database meant as a resource for research on the immune response to SARS-CoV-2. Samples were obtained from the ongoing ImmuneRACE study (first 160 participants) and from some 1,300 subjects provided by 6 global collaborators. Nearly every sample came with metadata listing a de-identified subject ID, COVID-19 status, age in years and sex. Where available, HLA class I and class II types were taken from metadata supplied by the sample provider and were not determined by assay-based typing. The full study reports these points: Clinical and demographic metadata were provided uncurated, with the amount varying by source and participant.

TCRbeta CDR3 regions were amplified from genomic DNA using the immunoSEQ Assay, a bias-controlled multiplex PCR. Under the source paper's analysis protocol: Within the assay, amplification of reference gene primers was used to estimate how many nucleated cells each sample contained. To quantify the absolute abundance of each unique TCRbeta CDR3 rearrangement, sequence reads were collapsed and filtered. For each sample, productive Simpson clonality was calculated as the square root of Simpson's diversity index across productive rearrangements. TCRdb mirrors the immuneACCESS table, restricted to in-frame sequences. Some clones are absent from its copies; in checked studies, under half trace to an unresolved V gene, and the reason for the others is unknown. That table gives V, J and clone size, and the DNA gave D and trimming. This sample is represented by roughly 160,000 clones; 86% of them were singletons. The ten most abundant clones make up less than 1% of the sample.

Whole blood was collected in K2EDTA tubes by collaborating institutions according to the institutions' own protocols. For TCRbeta analysis, collaborators shipped samples as frozen whole blood, isolated PBMCs, or DNA extracted from either of those sample types. The CDR3, cysteine through phenylalanine, is 13 amino acids long. Only the CDR3 DNA is retained, 39 bases long and in frame from the first base. Reading the germline V gene (reference sequence) gives CDR1 GTSNPN and CDR2 SVGIG. The V end gives up 7 bases and the J end 4 bases, leaving 5 bases in the junction not matched to a gene. Details on this clone: Its antigen is still unknown. Qualities for individual bases were not recorded, and no much larger clone is one base off.

The rearranged segments are TRBV30 and TRBJ1-3; TRBD1 lines up with 9 middle nucleotides. Sequenced: peripheral blood. This clonotype was sampled from a young man with acute or convalescent COVID-19. For the CDR3, the sequence is CALGTGIGNTIYF. The DNA sequence reads TGTGCCTTGGGGACAGGGATAGGAAACACCATATATTTT. With the portions outside the CDR3 filled from the reference TRBV30 and TRBJ1-3 genes, the complete variable region becomes SQTIHQWPATLVQPVGSPLSLECTVEGTSNPNLYWYRQAAGRGLQLLFYSVGIGQISSEVPQNLSASRPQDRQFILSSKKLLLSDSGFYLCALGTGIGNTIYFGEGSWLTVV.